This T cell receptor (beta chain) was documented in a study of identical twins. General observations from the study: For monozygotic twins, models underestimated out-of-frame TCR alpha sharing.

Germline trimming cut 8 bases from V and 5 bases from J; bases unmatched to any gene: 5. Germline V gene sequence: CDR1 LGHDT, CDR2 YNNKEL (reference sequence). This CDR3 spans 13 amino acids. Healthy Caucasians alone served as donors. This clonotype was seen a handful of times. Its target is unknown. One entry per CDR3 protein, called by TCRdb with MiXCR from the 5' RACE reads. The sample lists under 500,000 distinct CDR3 sequences, 14% occurring once. The sample was also linked to a second study, of yellow fever vaccine responses in identical twins.

The source of this sequence is a woman younger than 30 in good health. V and J are TRBV3-1 and TRBJ2-5; 10 nucleotides match TRBD1. Sequencing input: CD4+ T cells sorted from blood. CDR3 coding DNA: TGTGCCAGCGGGGACAGGGGCGGGGAGACCCAGTACTTC. This translates into CASGDRGGETQYF.